Below, 29 T cell receptor beta chains from the same sample are listed, as sequenced in a study of CD8 T cells in ankylosing spondylitis. TCRdb processed the 5' RACE reads anew with MiXCR; each CDR3 protein has one entry. The repertoire consists of some 290,000 distinct CDR3 sequences, with 20% occurring once and the leading ten covering roughly 8.3%. The sample consisted of blood, either unsorted or a sorted T cell fraction (not recorded which). The origin of the receptors is a male donor with ankylosing spondylitis or in good health (not recorded which).

V gene TRBV15 combines with J gene TRBJ2-7; 9 positions agree with TRBD1. Germline lookup yields CDR1 LNHNV and CDR2 YYDKDF (reference sequence). The CDR3 runs to 14 residues. The V gene end was trimmed by 5 bases and the J gene end by 2 bases; junction bases not matched to a gene: 4. The CDR3 region has the DNA TGTGCCACCAGCCCAGGGGACAGGGCCTACGAGCAGTACGTC. This gives the protein CATSPGDRAYEQYV.

This chain joins TRBV12-3 or TRBV12-4 and TRBJ1-5; the D gene is possibly TRBD1 (6 bases). V dropped 5 bases and J dropped 11 bases, with 10 bases sitting between them. The CDR3 loop spans 11 amino acids. The CDR3 loop is CASSTDRSQHF. Here the CDR3 DNA reads TGTGCCAGCAGTACCGACAGGTCCCAGCATTTT.

This chain uses TRBV10-3 with TRBJ2-7, with D perhaps TRBD1 (5 bases). CDR3 length: 13 residues. Germline V gene sequence: CDR1 ENHRY, CDR2 SYGVKD. Trimming stripped 1 base from V and 4 bases from J, with 8 bases between. CDR3: CAISEYRLYEQYV. As DNA, the CDR3 is TGTGCCATCAGTGAGTACAGGTTGTACGAGCAGTACGTC.

This chain connects TRBV10-2 to TRBJ1-1; D gene ambiguous. CDR1 is WSHSY and CDR2 is SAAADI in the germline V gene. V lost 7 bases, J lost 3 bases, and 12 bases lay in between. CDR3 size: 13 residues. This CDR3 is CASTPYSDTEAFF. The CDR3 coding sequence is TGCGCCAGCACCCCCTATAGCGACACTGAAGCTTTCTTT.

This clonotype has a handful of counts. The chain combines TRBV20-1 with TRBJ2-3, with 8 bases lining up with TRBD2. In germline, CDR1 is DFQATT, CDR2 SNEGSKA (reference sequence). This CDR3 is built from 15 residues. After removal of 1 base from V and 4 bases from J, the junction contained 7 bases not matched to a gene. The CDR3 is CSARVSSGGADTQYF. The CDR3 bases are TGCAGTGCTAGAGTATCCAGCGGGGGAGCAGATACGCAGTATTTT.

The V and J genes are TRBV2 and TRBJ2-1; 10 bases align to TRBD2. With 8 bases clipped from V and 8 bases from J, the junction kept 9 bases outside the gene matches. The CDR3 spans 14 residues. The germline gives CDR1 SNHLY, CDR2 FYNNEI. CDR3 bases: TGTGCCAGCGGAAGCGGGAGGGTTGGTGATGAGCAGTTCTTC. Translating gives CASGSGRVGDEQFF.

This clonotype was observed a handful of times. This chain joins TRBV12-3 or TRBV12-4 and TRBJ2-3; the D call may be TRBD1 or TRBD2 (5 bases each). V lost 5 bases to trimming and J lost 0 bases, with 15 bases between them. There are 16 residues in the CDR3. The CDR3 region is CASSEPGRVSTDTQYF. CDR3 sequence (DNA): TGTGCCAGCAGTGAACCAGGGCGGGTGAGCACAGATACGCAGTATTTT.

In its sample, this clonotype was seen a few times. The chain combines TRBV6-5 with TRBJ1-5; 8 nucleotides agree with TRBD1. The CDR3 length is 16 residues. Per the germline V gene, CDR1 is MNHEY and CDR2 is SVGAGI. Trimming took 2 bases from V and 0 from J; bases not matched to a gene: 3. The chain's CDR3 is CASSYTGQGSNQPQHF. Written as DNA, the CDR3 is TGTGCCAGCAGTTACACAGGACAGGGTAGCAATCAGCCCCAGCATTTT.

In this sample, this clonotype turned up a few times. The J gene is TRBJ2-3, the V gene TRBV27; D gene unclear. The CDR3 totals 15 residues. Germline loops: CDR1 MNHEY, CDR2 SMNVEV (reference sequence). Trimming took 0 bases from V and 4 from J, leaving 11 bases between them. The CDR3 loop is CASSLSGSYSDTQYF. CDR3 nucleotide sequence: TGTGCCAGCAGTTTATCTGGCAGCTACTCAGATACGCAGTATTTT.

The chain carries TRBV7-8 and TRBJ2-7; perhaps D is TRBD1 or TRBD2 (6 bases each). The CDR3 spans 17 residues. CDR1 and CDR2 (germline): SGHVS, FQNEAQ. Between the trimmed V and J ends, which lost 1 base and 3 bases, there was a span of 19 bases. CDR3 protein: CASSLVQGRGSVYEQYV. For the CDR3, the DNA is TGTGCCAGCAGCTTAGTACAGGGTCGGGGGTCCGTCTACGAGCAGTACGTC.

A few counts support this clonotype. The CDR3 nucleotides read TGCAGTGCTACGGGAAGGGGGCGGGGCACAGATACGCAGTATTTT. As protein: CSATGRGRGTDTQYF. The chain joins TRBV20-1 to TRBJ2-3; 7 nucleotides match TRBD1. This CDR3 has 15 amino acids. V lost 4 bases, J lost 1 base, and 8 bases stayed unmatched. Germline V gene data show CDR1 as DFQATT and CDR2 as SNEGSKA (reference sequence).

At least ten counts were recorded for this clonotype. The V call is TRBV10-2, the J call TRBJ1-1; D is uncertain. This CDR3 region has 11 residues. Trimming stripped 7 bases from V and 7 bases from J, with 10 bases between. CDR1 is WSHSY and CDR2 is SAAADI in the germline V gene. The chain's CDR3 is CASTLGGEAFF. CDR3 sequence (DNA): TGCGCCAGCACCCTGGGTGGTGAAGCTTTCTTT.

This clonotype was detected only a few times. V usage is TRBV10-3 and J usage is TRBJ2-1, with 12 bases identical to TRBD1. CDR3 length: 17 residues. J lost 0 bases, V lost 5 bases, and 5 bases had no gene match. Germline V gives CDR1 ENHRY, CDR2 SYGVKD. CDR3 sequence: CAISPGTGGGSYNEQFF. For the CDR3, the DNA is TGTGCCATCAGTCCCGGGACAGGGGGCGGCTCCTACAATGAGCAGTTCTTC.

This clonotype appeared a few times. The chain joins TRBV5-1 to TRBJ1-4; D call uncertain. The CDR3 contains 14 residues. The V end was cut by 3 bases, the J end by 8 bases, with 14 bases between. In germline, CDR1 is SGHRS, CDR2 YFSETQ. CDR3 region: CASSWTPDGEKLFF. The CDR3 DNA follows: TGCGCCAGCAGCTGGACCCCGGATGGGGAAAAACTGTTTTTT.

The V and J genes are TRBV20-1 and TRBJ2-7; tentative D call: TRBD1 (6 bases). Germline loops: CDR1 DFQATT, CDR2 SNEGSKA (reference sequence). This CDR3 has 13 residues. The CDR3 DNA reads as TGCGGTGCTAGAGAGCCCTCCGGGACAAAGCAGTACGTC. Its translation: CGAREPSGTKQYV.

This clonotype was recorded a few times. The chain carries TRBV29-1 and TRBJ1-2; unclear D gene. Trimming removed 2 bases from V and 4 bases from J, with 5 bases in between. CDR3 length equals 11 residues. The germline CDR1 and CDR2 sequences are SQVTM and ANQGSEA. As DNA, the CDR3 is TGCAGCGTTGAAACGCGCTATGGCTACACCTTC. Protein product: CSVETRYGYTF.

The chain carries TRBV7-3 and TRBJ2-1; TRBD2 might be the D (5 bases). The CDR3 runs to 14 residues. V lost 5 bases and J lost 9, with 17 bases in between. Germline V gene lookup returns CDR1 SGHTA and CDR2 FQGTGA. The CDR3 sequence: CASSGTSASTEQFF. The CDR3 DNA follows: TGTGCCAGCAGCGGTACGTCGGCTAGCACTGAGCAGTTCTTC.

The chain employs TRBV6-2 or TRBV6-3 and TRBJ2-3, with TRBD1 identical over 10 bases. This CDR3 has 16 amino acids. In germline, CDR1 is MNHEY, CDR2 SVGEGT. V lost 5 bases and J lost 7; bases outside the gene matches: 12. The CDR3 loop reads CASSDEGTGDSHTQYF. Here the CDR3 DNA reads TGTGCCAGCAGTGACGAAGGGACAGGGGATTCGCATACGCAGTATTTT.

This sequence joins TRBV5-1 and TRBJ2-2; TRBD1 agrees at 8 bases. Per the germline V gene, CDR1 is SGHRS and CDR2 is YFSETQ. Unmatched junction bases numbered 7, after V lost 0 bases and J lost 3 bases. The length of the CDR3 is 17 residues. CDR3: CASSLGPGQADTGELFF. Here the CDR3 DNA reads TGCGCCAGCAGCTTGGGGCCGGGACAGGCCGACACCGGGGAGCTGTTTTTT.

This clonotype was counted a few times. V is TRBV12-3 or TRBV12-4 and J is TRBJ1-5; the D gene is possibly TRBD1 (6 bases). The CDR3 totals 18 residues. Trimming removed 6 bases at V and 0 bases at J, with 21 bases between. The CDR3, as DNA: TGTGCCAGCAGCCCCGGGACACCTAGTTGGAATAGCAATCAGCCCCAGCATTTT. The encoded protein is CASSPGTPSWNSNQPQHF.

The chain combines TRBV6-1 with TRBJ2-7; no reliable D call. The V gene lost 6 bases and the J gene lost 0 bases, with 12 bases spanning the gap. From germline, CDR1 is MNHNS and CDR2 SASEGT. This CDR3 spans 14 amino acids. The CDR3: CASRATVSSYEQYV. The CDR3 coding sequence is TGTGCCAGCAGGGCGACGGTGAGCTCCTACGAGCAGTACGTC.

The chain joins TRBV7-2 to TRBJ1-1; D possibly corresponds to TRBD1 (5 bases). CDR1 is SGHTA, CDR2 FQGNSA, per germline. This CDR3 region has 15 residues. V lost 5 bases and J 3 bases, leaving 16 bases between the germline ends. CDR3 coding DNA: TGTGCCAGCAGCGTCCATAACGGGGCGGACACTGAAGCTTTCTTT. It yields the protein CASSVHNGADTEAFF. Variable domain in full (rest from reference TRBV7-2 and TRBJ1-1): GAGVSQSPSNKVTEKGKDVELRCDPISGHTALYWYRQSLGQGLEFLIYFQGNSAPDKSGLPSDRFSAERTGGSVSTLTIQRTQQEDSAVYLCASSVHNGADTEAFFGQGTRLTVV.

The V call is TRBV6-1, the J call TRBJ2-7, with a tentative D call TRBD1 (5 bases). This CDR3 has 14 amino acids. V was pared by 6 bases and J by 0 bases, with 12 bases between. Germline V CDR1 and CDR2: MNHNS, SASEGT. This CDR3 is CASRSTATSYEQYV. CDR3 bases: TGTGCCAGCAGGTCGACAGCGACCTCCTACGAGCAGTACGTC.

There are a few counts of this clonotype. In DNA form, the CDR3 reads TGTGCCACCAGCAGAGAGAGGGGGCGCCCCGGGGATGAAGCTTTCTTT. Amino acids: CATSRERGRPGDEAFF. The genes are TRBV15 and TRBJ1-1; 7 bases map to TRBD1. Germline V lookup: CDR1 LNHNV, CDR2 YYDKDF (reference sequence). This CDR3 contains 16 residues. The J segment lost 7 bases and the V segment lost 0 bases, leaving 11 bases of the junction unmatched.

This clonotype appeared a few times. J is TRBJ1-4 and V is TRBV5-5; D is possibly TRBD1 (6 bases). The CDR3 is 14 residues long. V gave up 4 bases and J gave up 7 bases, with 14 bases separating them. Germline CDR1 reads SGHKS; CDR2 reads YYEKEE (reference sequence). CDR3 bases: TGTGCCAGCAGCCCGCAGGGGCGCGGTGAAAAACTGTTTTTT. Residues: CASSPQGRGEKLFF.

The rearrangement joins TRBV20-1 to TRBJ1-5; 9 positions agree with TRBD1. The CDR3 is 18 residues long. Germline values: CDR1 DFQATT, CDR2 SNEGSKA (reference sequence). The CDR3 protein is CRGQAPGTGRRSNQPQHF. DNA for the CDR3: TGCAGGGGTCAGGCTCCCGGGACAGGGAGGCGAAGCAATCAGCCCCAGCATTTT.

This clonotype appeared many times. The chain links TRBV6-5 to TRBJ2-4, with 7 bases fitting TRBD1. With 4 bases clipped from V and 9 bases from J, the junction kept 9 bases outside the gene matches. This CDR3 is built from 14 residues. Looked up from germline, CDR1 is MNHEY and CDR2 is SVGAGI. Here the CDR3 DNA reads TGTGCCAGCAGTTTCCACAGGGGTGAGACCATTCAGTACTTC. It translates to CASSFHRGETIQYF.

This rearrangement joins TRBV20-1 to TRBJ2-5; possibly TRBD2 for D (5 bases). Trimming took off 4 bases at V and 3 bases at J, with 15 bases between the two ends. Germline values: CDR1 DFQATT, CDR2 SNEGSKA (reference sequence). The CDR3 sequence is 14 residues long. CDR3 loop: CSATPPVGEETQYF. As DNA, the CDR3 is TGCAGTGCTACTCCCCCGGTGGGAGAAGAGACCCAGTACTTC.

V gene TRBV28 combines with J gene TRBJ2-5; D ambiguous. V was shortened by 6 bases and J by 7 bases, with 15 bases between the two germline ends. The germline V gene has CDR1 MDHEN and CDR2 SYDVKM. The CDR3 runs to 13 residues. DNA for the CDR3: TGTGCCAGCAGGGACCATGATGGGTGGACCCAGTACTTC. Translation: CASRDHDGWTQYF.